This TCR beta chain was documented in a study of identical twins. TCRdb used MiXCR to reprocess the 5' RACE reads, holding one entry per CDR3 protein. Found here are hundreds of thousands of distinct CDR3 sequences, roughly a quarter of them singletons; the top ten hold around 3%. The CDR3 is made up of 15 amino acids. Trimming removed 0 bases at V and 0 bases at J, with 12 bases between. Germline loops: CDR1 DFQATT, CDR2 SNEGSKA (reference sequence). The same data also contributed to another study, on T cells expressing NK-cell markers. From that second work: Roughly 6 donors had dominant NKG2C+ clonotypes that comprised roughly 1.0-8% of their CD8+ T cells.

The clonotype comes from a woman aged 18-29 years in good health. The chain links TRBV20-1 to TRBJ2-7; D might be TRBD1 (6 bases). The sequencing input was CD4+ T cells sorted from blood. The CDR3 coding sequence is TGCAGTGCTAGAGATCACAGGGTCCCCTCCTACGAGCAGTACTTC. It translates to CSARDHRVPSYEQYF.